Below are 31 T cell receptor beta chains sequenced from a single sample in a study of tumor-infiltrating lymphocytes in primary liver carcinoma (dated by TCRdb to about 2017). RNA from unsorted whole blood was extracted with TRIzol reagent, and germline DNA was obtained with the DNeasy Blood & Tissue kit. The sequencing machine was an Illumina HiSeq 2500. A constant-region primer and ProtoScript II reverse transcriptase were used to reverse-transcribe TCRbeta-specific cDNA from about 0.55 ug total RNA. The TCRbeta libraries were prepared through three rounds of nested multiplex PCR following a slightly modified ARM-PCR procedure. Multiplex TRBV1-TRBV30 forward primers and a Cbeta reverse primer were used in the first two PCR rounds, each of which was run for around 10 cycles. TCRdb reran the public reads through fastp at Q25 and MiXCR, keeping productive beta chains. Rows are combined by CDR3 protein, so each entry shows the most common genes and DNA. Across this sample there are 320,000 or so distinct CDR3 sequences, with 50% to 70% seen only once. The top ten clonotypes cover roughly 9% of the sample.

The sequencing sample was made of peripheral blood. The origin of the receptors is a man in his forties with primary liver carcinoma and hepatitis B virus infection.

A remark on this clonotype: A read error may account for a junction end that differs from germline. The chain joins TRBV7-9 to TRBJ1-2; TRBD1 matches 7 bases. Germline V gene data show CDR1 as SEHNR and CDR2 as FQNEAQ (reference sequence). CDR3 length: 14 residues. This chain's CDR3 is CTSNLERGLGSYTF. The CDR3 DNA reads as TGTACCAGCAACTTAGAAAGGGGGCTTGGTAGCTACACCTTC.

In regard to this clonotype: This clone may be a read error of a much larger clone one base away. V is TRBV4-2 and J is TRBJ2-7; possible D gene TRBD1, 5 bases. The CDR3 consists of 15 residues. Looked up from germline, CDR1 is LGHNA and CDR2 is YNFKEQ. CDR3: CACSQGLYKGNEQYF. CDR3 DNA sequence: TGTGCCTGCAGCCAAGGTCTGTATAAGGGGAACGAGCAGTACTTC.

This clonotype was found many times. V usage is TRBV6-1 and J usage is TRBJ1-1; D uncertain. The V gene's germline CDR1 is MNHNS and CDR2 SASEGT. The V and J ends lost 2 bases and 8 bases respectively, with 12 bases between them. This CDR3 spans 13 amino acids. The CDR3 bases are TGTGCCAGCAGTGAATGGCGGGCAGGCGAAGCTTTCTTT. Translating gives CASSEWRAGEAFF.

The rearrangement joins TRBV4-1 to TRBJ1-2; D remains unclear. The CDR3 contains 15 residues. The germline V and J ends were trimmed by 0 bases and 4 bases, with 12 bases remaining between them. Germline V lookup: CDR1 MGHRA, CDR2 YSYEKL. CDR3 protein: CASSQEGTRPYGYTF. The CDR3 nucleotides read TGCGCCAGCAGCCAAGAGGGAACAAGACCCTATGGCTACACCTTC.

On this clonotype itself: Just one base apart from a much larger clone, this may be a read error. The chain joins TRBV12-3 or TRBV12-4 to TRBJ2-7, with 7 bases fitting TRBD1. This CDR3 contains 14 residues. V lost 6 bases to trimming and J lost 2 bases; unmatched junction nucleotides: 7. CDR3 protein: CASRFGTDPYEQYF. CDR3 bases: TGTGCCAGCAGGTTCGGGACAGATCCCTACGAGCAGTACTTC.

This clonotype was picked up one time. V and J are TRBV29-1 and TRBJ2-1; TRBD1 matches 7 bases. The CDR3 length is 15 residues. After removal of 6 bases from V and 9 bases from J, the junction contained 17 bases not matched to a gene. CDR1 is SQVTM, CDR2 ANQGSEA, per germline. DNA for the CDR3: TGCAGCGTCCCAGGACAGGAGACTTGGAAGTCTGAGCAGTTCTTC. This encodes CSVPGQETWKSEQFF.

At least ten counts were recorded for this clonotype. This chain uses TRBV4-3 with TRBJ2-3; 9 bases agree with TRBD2. Germline CDR1 LGHNA, CDR2 YSLEER. Unmatched junction bases numbered 2, after V lost 0 bases and J lost 1 base. The CDR3 runs 16 residues. CDR3 amino acids: CASSQDRGGGTDTQYF. CDR3 nucleotide sequence: TGCGCCAGCAGCCAAGATCGCGGGGGGGGCACAGATACGCAGTATTTT.

On this clonotype itself: A much larger clone differs by one base, so this may be a read error. The gene calls are TRBV29-1 and TRBJ1-2; no firm D call. The CDR3 contains 15 residues. The germline gives CDR1 SQVTM, CDR2 ANQGSEA. The DNA of the CDR3 is TGCAGCGTTGAAACCTCCCGAGGATACCTGGAAGGCTACATCTTC. Translation: CSVETSRGYLEGYIF.

As for this clonotype: Being one base from a much bigger clone, this may be a read error. V usage is TRBV28 and J usage is TRBJ2-7; 10 bases fit TRBD1. The CDR3 is made up of 14 amino acids. Germline V gene lookup returns CDR1 MDHEN and CDR2 SYDVKM. V was pared by 7 bases and J by 2 bases, with 5 bases of the junction left unmatched. Written as DNA, the CDR3 is TGTGCCAGCATCCCGGGACAGGGGACCTACGAGCAGTACTTC. This encodes CASIPGQGTYEQYF.

As regards this clonotype: A much larger clone sits a single nucleotide away, making a read error possible. This is likely a read error, given that the CDR3 carries no conserved phenylalanine or tryptophan at its end. V and J are TRBV10-3 and TRBJ1-1, with TRBD1 matching 7 bases. In germline, CDR1 is ENHRY, CDR2 SYGVKD. The CDR3 totals 14 residues. V lost 6 bases to trimming and J lost 4 bases; unmatched junction nucleotides: 8. CDR3 amino acids: CAISPGTEVTEAFS. The CDR3 nucleotides read TGTGCCATCAGCCCAGGGACAGAGGTCACTGAAGCTTTCTCT.

J is TRBJ2-1 and V is TRBV2; 14 bases align to TRBD2. CDR3 length: 16 amino acids. From germline, CDR1 is SNHLY and CDR2 FYNNEI. The junction had 12 bases not matched to a gene; V was cut back by 4 bases and J by 13 bases. The CDR3 loop is CASSGRLTGLAGDQFF. The CDR3 DNA is TGTGCCAGCAGTGGGAGGCTGACGGGACTAGCGGGAGACCAGTTCTTC. The full variable domain, with the rest looked up from reference TRBV2 and TRBJ2-1, is EPEVTQTPSHQVTQMGQEVILRCVPISNHLYFYWYRQILGQKVEFLVSFYNNEISEKSEIFDDQFSVERPDGSNFTLKIRSTKLEDSAMYFCASSGRLTGLAGDQFFGPGTRLTVL.

On this clonotype: A much larger clonotype is one base distant, so this may be a read error. The V call is TRBV11-1, the J call TRBJ2-5; 9 nucleotides align to TRBD1. CDR1 is SGHAT, CDR2 FQDESV, per germline (reference sequence). This CDR3 is built from 15 residues. CDR3 amino acids: CASSQRDRVEETQYF. Here the CDR3 DNA reads TGCGCCAGCAGCCAGAGGGACAGGGTCGAAGAGACCCAGTACTTC.

Notes on this clonotype: Its ends do not fully match the called genes, so a read error is possible. J is TRBJ2-3 and V is TRBV5-1; 11 bases fit TRBD2. CDR3 size: 16 residues. CDR1 and CDR2 from the germline V gene are SGHRS and YFSETQ. The CDR3 is CTSSLVTSGDTDTQYF. The DNA for the CDR3 is TGCACCAGCAGCTTGGTGACTAGCGGGGATACAGATACGCAGTATTTT.

As regards this clonotype: In this CDR3 the conserved last residue, phenylalanine or tryptophan, is missing, so a read error is likely. The chain couples TRBV11-1 to TRBJ2-5; 9 bases are shared with TRBD2. Germline lookup yields CDR1 SGHAT and CDR2 FQDESV (reference sequence). The CDR3 sequence is 14 residues long. For the CDR3, the DNA is TGTGCCAACAGCATGCGGGAGGGCCGTGAGACCCAGTACTTA. It specifies CANSMREGRETQYL.

The table lists this clonotype with many counts. The V call is TRBV10-3, the J call TRBJ2-3; 8 bases match TRBD2. Germline lookup yields CDR1 ENHRY and CDR2 SYGVKD. The CDR3 is 15 amino acids. The trim removed 2 bases at V and 4 bases at J, leaving 5 bases unmatched. CDR3 sequence: CAISEVAGGSDTQYF. The CDR3 region has the DNA TGTGCCATCAGTGAGGTGGCGGGAGGTTCAGATACGCAGTATTTT.

This clonotype appeared a single time. This may stem from a read error, because a much larger clone lies one nucleotide away. For the CDR3, the DNA is TGCGCCAGCAGCTTATATAAGAGGGACAGCTATGGCTACACCTTC. Amino acids: CASSLYKRDSYGYTF. The chain uses TRBV4-3 and TRBJ1-2; the match to TRBD1 covers 7 bases. This CDR3 is built from 15 residues. Trimming at V came to 5 bases and at J to 4 bases, leaving 10 bases not matched to a gene. Germline lookup yields CDR1 LGHNA and CDR2 YSLEER.

In the case of this clonotype: A clone one base away is much larger, so this may be a read error. This chain connects TRBV7-9 to TRBJ2-7; D may match TRBD1 or TRBD2 (5 bases each). The CDR3 totals 16 residues. Germline V gives CDR1 SEHNR, CDR2 FQNEAQ (reference sequence). V was cut by 4 bases and J by 5 bases, with 21 bases left in between. In nucleotides, the CDR3 is TGTGCCAGCAGCTCGACTTCAGGGAGCCGGACCCACGAGCAGTACTTC. Its protein product is CASSSTSGSRTHEQYF.

The table lists this clonotype with a count of one. Just one base apart from a much larger clone, this may be a read error. The chain combines TRBV4-2 with TRBJ1-2; maybe TRBD1 (5 bases). CDR1 and CDR2 from the germline V gene are LGHNA and YNFKEQ. CDR3 size: 16 residues. The CDR3 DNA follows: TGTCCCAGCAGCGAATCGCTAGATGCGGGGGTTTATGGCTACACCTTC. It encodes CPSSESLDAGVYGYTF.

Of note for this clonotype: A much larger clone sits a single nucleotide away, making a read error possible. The chain is built from TRBV6-6 and TRBJ2-7; D might be TRBD1 or TRBD2, each matching 5 bases. The CDR3 extends over 13 amino acids. Germline CDR1 is MNHNY and CDR2 is SVGAGI (reference sequence). The CDR3: CASQGSGHTEQHF. The CDR3 DNA is TGTGCCAGCCAGGGAAGCGGACATACGGAGCAGCACTTC.

This chain connects TRBV30 to TRBJ2-4; D is unclear. This CDR3 region has 14 residues. The V end was cut by 2 bases, the J end by 0 bases, with 8 bases between. The germline gives CDR1 GTSNPN, CDR2 SVGIG (reference sequence). The CDR3 DNA follows: TGTGCCTGGAGTCGGGCCCTAGCCAAAAACATTCAGTACTTC. Protein: CAWSRALAKNIQYF.

This clonotype was picked up a small number of times. This clone may be a read error of a much larger clone one base away. V and J are TRBV12-3 or TRBV12-4 and TRBJ2-6; unclear D gene. The CDR3 loop spans 19 amino acids. The germline V and J ends were trimmed by 6 bases and 0 bases, with 21 bases remaining between them. The CDR3 sequence: CASSPTQSTVSSGANVLTF. For the CDR3, the DNA is TGTGCCAGCAGCCCAACCCAATCCACAGTTAGCTCTGGGGCCAACGTCCTGACTTTC.

Concerning this clonotype: This may stem from a read error, because a much larger clone lies one nucleotide away. The rearrangement uses TRBV29-1 and TRBJ1-1; D not certain. Germline CDR1 is SQVTM and CDR2 is ANQGSEA. The CDR3 covers 11 residues. CDR3: CGVGPRREAFF. DNA for the CDR3: TGCGGCGTTGGCCCCCGGCGGGAAGCTTTCTTT.

As to this clonotype: A much larger clone lies one base from this, so it may be a read error. V gene TRBV5-6 combines with J gene TRBJ2-3, with TRBD2 matching 7 bases. After removal of 7 bases from V and 5 bases from J, the junction contained 10 bases not matched to a gene. The CDR3 totals 14 residues. The germline V gene has CDR1 SGHDT and CDR2 YYEEEE. The CDR3 DNA follows: TGTGCCAGCTGTAAAAGCGGGACCAAAGATACGCAGTATTTT. The encoded protein is CASCKSGTKDTQYF.

The chain recombines TRBV7-9 with TRBJ1-3; tentative D call: TRBD1 (5 bases). The length of the CDR3 is 18 residues. Germline values: CDR1 SEHNR, CDR2 FQNEAQ (reference sequence). V shed 4 bases and J shed 1 base, with 20 bases lying between them. This CDR3 reads CASSSWGEGRGSGNTIYF. For the CDR3, the DNA is TGTGCCAGCAGCTCCTGGGGGGAGGGGCGGGGATCTGGAAACACCATATATTTT.

With respect to this clonotype: Sequence at one end of the junction differs from germline and may be a read error. This chain connects TRBV11-2 to TRBJ1-5, with D unresolved. Germline CDR1 and CDR2: SGHAT and FQNNGV. This CDR3 region has 13 residues. The CDR3 reads CASTLSSYQPQHF. The CDR3 DNA is TGTGCCAGCACCTTAAGTAGCTATCAGCCCCAGCACTTT.

The CDR3 reads CASSLVCHEQFF. DNA of the CDR3: TGTGCCAGCAGCTTAGTATGCCATGAGCAGTTCTTC. The chain joins TRBV11-3 to TRBJ2-1; D is unclear. CDR1 SGHNT and CDR2 YENEEA come from the germline V gene. The CDR3 sequence is 12 residues long. The V and J ends lost 1 base and 8 bases respectively, with 6 bases between them.

This clonotype has only a few counts. The chain links TRBV6-1 to TRBJ2-7; maybe TRBD1 (6 bases). Germline V gene data show CDR1 as MNHNS and CDR2 as SASEGT. The germline V and J ends were trimmed by 0 bases and 3 bases, with 15 bases remaining between them. CDR3 length: 16 amino acids. The CDR3 loop reads CASSEAKGQGFYEQYF. In DNA, the CDR3 is TGTGCCAGCAGTGAAGCGAAAGGCCAGGGGTTCTACGAGCAGTACTTC.

Note on this clonotype: The junction departs from the called germline gene at one end, perhaps through a read error. The chain is built from TRBV29-1 and TRBJ1-1; tentative D call: TRBD1 (5 bases). The CDR3 consists of 11 residues. Germline values: CDR1 SQVTM, CDR2 ANQGSEA. CDR3 sequence reads: CSVAGTAEALF. The DNA of the CDR3 is TGCAGCGTCGCCGGGACTGCTGAGGCTTTATTT.

For this clonotype: This clone may be a read error of a much larger clone one base away. This chain connects TRBV12-3 or TRBV12-4 to TRBJ2-3; 8 positions match TRBD2. This CDR3 has 15 residues. CDR3 amino acids: CTSSRRLALTDTQYF. CDR3 DNA sequence: TGTACCAGCAGCCGTCGACTAGCGCTAACAGATACGCAGTATTTT.

Regarding this clonotype: Mismatch with germline at one junction end may stem from a read error. The V and J genes are TRBV6-6 and TRBJ2-1, with D possibly called TRBD1 or TRBD2 (7 bases each). The length of the CDR3 is 17 residues. Per germline, CDR1 MNHNY and CDR2 SVGAGI (reference sequence). The CDR3 protein is CASSYPSGGGLYNERFF. CDR3 coding DNA: TGTGCCAGCAGTTACCCATCAGGGGGGGGTCTCTACAATGAGCGGTTCTTC.

There are many counts of this clonotype. This chain links TRBV6-2 or TRBV6-3 with TRBJ2-6; TRBD2 agrees at 12 bases. This CDR3 has 19 residues. Trimming took 8 bases from V and 4 from J; bases not matched to a gene: 15. CDR1 and CDR2 (germline): MNHEY, SVGEGT. The CDR3 DNA reads TGTGCCAGCGTCTCCCGAAGACTAGCGGGAGTTGGAGGGGCCAACGTCCTGACTTTC. Its translation: CASVSRRLAGVGGANVLTF.